The rows below give T cell receptor beta chains drawn from one sample of a study of blood T cell repertoires in COVID-19. Sequenced by immunoSEQ multiplex PCR; TCRdb stores in-frame clones only, minus some. Here the sample spans about 36,000 clones, approximately 90% being singletons. Sequenced: peripheral blood. These TCRs come from a human donor in a cohort sampled during active COVID-19. The CDR3 runs from the conserved cysteine through the conserved F or W. The D gene is left open where the match is weak. Some rows have no size entry. The others give once, few or many, or a class for an expanded clone.

TRBV11-3	TRBD2	TRBJ2-7	NA	TGTGCCAGCAGCCCTAGCGGAGCCTACGAGCAGTACTTC	CASSPSGAYEQYF
TRBV24-1	TRBD1	TRBJ2-6	NA	TGTGCCACCAGTGAAACTAAACAGGGGTTTGGGGCCAACGTCCTGACTTTC	CATSETKQGFGANVLTF
TRBV18	NA	TRBJ2-2	NA	TGTGCCAGCTCACCACGTCAAACGGGCACCGGGGAGCTGTTTTTT	CASSPRQTGTGELFF
TRBV19	TRBD2	TRBJ2-7	NA	TGTGCCAGTAGTTCCCCGGCTAGCGGGAGCTACGAGCAGTACTTC	CASSSPASGSYEQYF
TRBV7-8	NA	TRBJ1-5	few	TGTGCCAGCAGCTTCTCCCGGGACACCTATAGCAATCAGCCCCAGCATTTT	CASSFSRDTYSNQPQHF
TRBV5-4	TRBD2	TRBJ2-3	NA	TGTGCCAGCAGCTCCGGGACTAGGACAGATACGCAGTATTTT	CASSSGTRTDTQYF
TRBV5-4	TRBD2	TRBJ2-5	NA	TGTGCCAGCAGCTTGGGCGCGGCGGGAGGGCAAGAGACCCAGTACTTC	CASSLGAAGGQETQYF
TRBV4-3	NA	TRBJ1-1	NA	TGCGCCAGCAGCCAAGGTACAGGGAGTACTGAAGCTTTCTTT	CASSQGTGSTEAFF
TRBV10-1	NA	TRBJ1-6	few	TGCGCCAGCAGTGAGTCGGGCAGGGTGTCACCCCTCCACTTT	CASSESGRVSPLHF
TRBV28	TRBD2	TRBJ2-1	NA	TGTGCCAGCAGTTTAAAGACTCCAAAGCGGGGGTTCTTC	CASSLKTPKRGFF
TRBV19	NA	TRBJ2-2	NA	TGTGCCAGTACCCGAGACACCGGGGAGCTGTTTTTT	CASTRDTGELFF
TRBV5-4	NA	TRBJ2-1	NA	TGTGCCAGCAGCTTGGGGGGGAGGAGCTCCTACAATGAGCAGTTCTTC	CASSLGGRSSYNEQFF
TRBV12-3/TRBV12-4	NA	TRBJ1-2	NA	TGTGCCAGCAGTTTGGGAGGGGCGGGCTACACCTTC	CASSLGGAGYTF
TRBV5-6	NA	TRBJ1-4	NA	TGTGCCAGCAGCTTGGCTGGGCCTTTTAATGAAAAACTGTTTTTT	CASSLAGPFNEKLFF
TRBV27	TRBD2	TRBJ2-1	NA	TGTGCCACCTGGGGGACTAGCGGGAGTCTTGAGCAGTTCTTC	CATWGTSGSLEQFF
TRBV5-1	TRBD1	TRBJ1-4	once	TGCGCCAGCAGCTTGGCTGGGACAGGGGTGAGAAAACTGTTTTTT	CASSLAGTGVRKLFF
TRBV7-2	NA	TRBJ1-5	NA	TGTGCCAGCAGCGCGCACAGGGATCAGCCCCAGCATTTT	CASSAHRDQPQHF
TRBV10-2	TRBD1	TRBJ1-3	NA	TGCGCCAGCAGCGCCTACCTCGGGACAGGGAGCTCTGGAAACACCATATATTTT	CASSAYLGTGSSGNTIYF
TRBV4-3	NA	TRBJ1-4	NA	TGCGCCAGCAGCCAAGATGTGTTGGGGGCCGCAACTAATGAAAAACTGTTTTTT	CASSQDVLGAATNEKLFF
TRBV4-1	NA	TRBJ1-2	few	TGCGCCAGCAGCGATGTCGGGGGGAGGGATAGTGGCTACACCTTC	CASSDVGGRDSGYTF
TRBV3-1/TRBV3-2	TRBD2	TRBJ2-3	NA	TGTGCCAGCAGTTCCAGCGGGGTCACAGATACGCAGTATTTT	CASSSSGVTDTQYF
TRBV7-2	TRBD2	TRBJ2-2	NA	TGTGCCAGCAGCTTAGGACTAGCGGGAGGGAACACCGGGGAGCTGTTTTTT	CASSLGLAGGNTGELFF
TRBV11-2	TRBD2	TRBJ2-3	NA	TGTGCCAGCAGCTTACGTCTAGCGGGAGGCCAAAAGGCGACAGATACGCAGTATTTT	CASSLRLAGGQKATDTQYF
TRBV10-3	NA	TRBJ2-1	NA	TGTGCCATCAGTGAGAGCCGGGACACGGCCTACAATGAGCAGTTCTTC	CAISESRDTAYNEQFF
TRBV18	NA	TRBJ2-1	once	TGTGCCAGCTCAACAGTCACAGAGGGTGGTGAGCAGTTCTTC	CASSTVTEGGEQFF
TRBV3-1/TRBV3-2	NA	TRBJ1-1	NA	TGTGCCAGCAGCAAACGACAGGCAATGAACACTGAAGCTTTCTTT	CASSKRQAMNTEAFF
TRBV19	TRBD1	TRBJ1-5	NA	TGTGCCACAAAGGACAGGGAGAGCAATCAGCCCCAGCATTTT	CATKDRESNQPQHF
TRBV6-5	TRBD2	TRBJ2-1	NA	TGTGCCAGCAGCCGATCTTGGGCGGGAGGCAATGAGCAGTTCTTC	CASSRSWAGGNEQFF
TRBV9	NA	TRBJ1-3	NA	TGTGCCAGCAGCGTAGATGACAGGCCGACCTCTGGAAACACCATATATTTT	CASSVDDRPTSGNTIYF
TRBV3-1/TRBV3-2	NA	TRBJ1-5	NA	TGTGCCAGCAGCCAAACTACCGGGGGGTGGGCCCAGCATTTT	CASSQTTGGWAQHF
TRBV19	NA	TRBJ2-7	NA	TGTGCCAGTAGTATTAACAAAGCCTACGAGCAGTACTTC	CASSINKAYEQYF
TRBV9	NA	TRBJ1-6	once	TGTGCCAGCAGCGTAGAGCCCGTTAATTCACCCCTCCACTTT	CASSVEPVNSPLHF
TRBV7-3	TRBD2	TRBJ2-2	NA	TGTGCCAGCAGCTTAACCCCTTGGTTAGCGGGATCGGGCCCCGGGGAGCTGTTTTTT	CASSLTPWLAGSGPGELFF
TRBV5-1	TRBD1	TRBJ2-1	NA	TGCGCCAGCAGCTTGAAAGGGACAGGGGGCAATGAGCAGTTCTTC	CASSLKGTGGNEQFF
TRBV24-1	TRBD2	TRBJ2-1	NA	TGTGCCACCAGTGTTCGACTAGCGGGTTACAATGAGCAGTTCTTC	CATSVRLAGYNEQFF
TRBV7-9	TRBD2	TRBJ2-7	NA	TGTGCCAGCAGCTTCCAGCGGGAGGGGAACGAGCAGTACTTC	CASSFQREGNEQYF
TRBV4-3	NA	TRBJ2-7	NA	TGCGCCAGCAGCCAAGAGGGCAGCTCCTACGAGCAGTACTTC	CASSQEGSSYEQYF
TRBV18	TRBD1	TRBJ2-7	NA	TGTGCCAGCTCACCAGACAGGGACCACGAGCAGTACTTC	CASSPDRDHEQYF
TRBV18	NA	TRBJ2-1	once	TGTGCCAGCTCACCACGGCTCCCGCCGGGCTCCTACAATGAGCAGTTCTTC	CASSPRLPPGSYNEQFF